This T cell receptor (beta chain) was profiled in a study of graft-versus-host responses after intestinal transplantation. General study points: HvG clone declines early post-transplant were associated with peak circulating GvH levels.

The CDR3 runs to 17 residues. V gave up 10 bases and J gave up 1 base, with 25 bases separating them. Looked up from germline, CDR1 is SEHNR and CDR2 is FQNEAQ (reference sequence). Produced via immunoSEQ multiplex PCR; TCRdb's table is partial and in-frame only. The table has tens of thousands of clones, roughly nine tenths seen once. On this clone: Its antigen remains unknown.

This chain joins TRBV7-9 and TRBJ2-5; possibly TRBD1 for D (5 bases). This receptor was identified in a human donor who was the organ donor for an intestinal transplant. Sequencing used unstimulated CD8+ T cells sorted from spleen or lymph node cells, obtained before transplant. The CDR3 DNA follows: TGTGCCACCTTGCAGGGTCCCTTAACGGGCTTCCAAGAGACCCAGTACTTC. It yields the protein CATLQGPLTGFQETQYF.